The 18 T cell receptor beta chains in this list originate from one sample, sequenced in a study of blood T cell repertoires in COVID-19. Clones were sequenced by immunoSEQ multiplex PCR, and TCRdb holds only the in-frame ones, with some missing. The repertoire consists of roughly 300,000 clones, with around 84% occurring once and the leading ten covering 10%. Sequenced sample: PBMCs or T cells enriched from blood (not recorded which). The source is a woman younger than 35 who had recovered from COVID-19.

This rearrangement joins TRBV5-1 to TRBJ2-5, with 11 bases lining up with TRBD1. The CDR3 length is 17 residues. Germline V gene data show CDR1 as SGHRS and CDR2 as YFSETQ. Trimming removed 0 bases from V and 4 bases from J; junction bases left unmatched: 8. CDR3 sequence (DNA): TGCGCCAGCAGCTTGGGGCGTGGGACAGGGGGTATAGAGACCCAGTACTTC. It translates to CASSLGRGTGGIETQYF.

The chain uses TRBV2 and TRBJ1-4; D not resolved. Per the germline V gene, CDR1 is SNHLY and CDR2 is FYNNEI. This CDR3 has 14 residues. V was cut by 3 bases and J by 4 bases, with 9 bases left in between. CDR3 residues: CASSDEGGNEKLFF. For the CDR3, the DNA is TGTGCCAGCAGTGACGAGGGCGGTAATGAAAAACTGTTTTTT.

The chain carries TRBV27 and TRBJ2-1, with TRBD2 identical over 14 bases. Germline lookup yields CDR1 MNHEY and CDR2 SMNVEV (reference sequence). The CDR3 has 16 residues. V lost 5 bases to trimming and J lost 8 bases; unmatched junction nucleotides: 8. CDR3 DNA sequence: TGTGCCAGCAGTCCCTTGACTAGCGGGGGGGCCTATGAGCAGTTCTTC. Translating it yields CASSPLTSGGAYEQFF.

CDR3 in DNA: TGTGCCAGCAGCCTACAACTATCTAGCACTGAAGCTTTCTTT. This translates into CASSLQLSSTEAFF. V gene TRBV7-9 combines with J gene TRBJ1-1; no clear D. The CDR3 has 14 residues. Trimming removed 5 bases at V and 4 bases at J, with 14 bases between. The germline V gene has CDR1 SEHNR and CDR2 FQNEAQ (reference sequence).

This clone was found once. The chain employs TRBV3-1 (or the pseudogene TRBV3-2) and TRBJ2-7; 12 nucleotides match TRBD2. V shed 0 bases and J 0 bases; nucleotides not matched to a gene: 18. The CDR3 covers 22 residues. Germline lookup yields CDR1 LGHDT and CDR2 YNNKEL (reference sequence). For the CDR3, the DNA is TGTGCCAGCAGCCAAGAGGGGTCTAGCGGGAGGGCCGGGAGCCTGGGCTCCTACGAGCAGTACTTC. Translating it yields CASSQEGSSGRAGSLGSYEQYF.

The chain recombines TRBV2 with TRBJ1-2, with D possibly being TRBD1 (5 bases). The CDR3 contains 16 residues. The V end lost 3 bases, the J end lost 6 bases, and 20 bases lay between the germline ends. Germline V gene sequence: CDR1 SNHLY, CDR2 FYNNEI. The CDR3 nucleotides are TGTGCCAGCAGTGACGGTCCGGGACTATTCATCCATGGCTACACCTTC. It encodes CASSDGPGLFIHGYTF.

V is TRBV2 and J is TRBJ1-2, with a possible D match to TRBD1 (6 bases). V gave up 9 bases and J gave up 10 bases, with 24 bases separating them. Germline V lookup: CDR1 SNHLY, CDR2 FYNNEI. This CDR3 contains 14 residues. The CDR3 is CASLIRPDRPDYTF. The DNA of the CDR3 is TGTGCCAGTCTAATTCGCCCCGACAGGCCAGACTACACCTTC.

This clone appeared once. The rearrangement joins TRBV4-2 to TRBJ2-5; D is possibly TRBD2 (5 bases). The V gene's germline CDR1 is LGHNA and CDR2 YNFKEQ. V was pared by 2 bases and J by 0 bases, with 7 bases between. This CDR3 has 14 amino acids. CDR3 DNA: TGTGCCAGCAGCCAAAGGAGGAACCAAGAGACCCAGTACTTC. Residues: CASSQRRNQETQYF.

The rearrangement uses TRBV5-1 and TRBJ2-7; 8 bases map to TRBD1. The CDR3 is 14 amino acids. V lost 4 bases, J lost 3 bases, and 6 bases stayed unmatched. Germline CDR1 reads SGHRS; CDR2 reads YFSETQ. CDR3 loop: CASSPVGQVYEQYF. The CDR3 DNA is TGCGCCAGCAGCCCTGTGGGACAGGTCTACGAGCAGTACTTC.

The genes are TRBV9 and TRBJ1-2, with 7 bases that match TRBD1. CDR1 and CDR2 (germline): SGDLS, YYNGEE. CDR3 length: 16 amino acids. The V gene end was trimmed by 4 bases and the J gene end by 0 bases; junction bases not matched to a gene: 9. The CDR3 loop is CASSPLVGQTNYGYTF. The DNA for the CDR3 is TGTGCCAGCAGCCCATTGGTGGGACAGACTAACTATGGCTACACCTTC.

The chain combines TRBV12-3 or TRBV12-4 with TRBJ2-3; unclear D gene. The CDR3 runs to 11 residues. Trimming removed 5 bases at V and 5 bases at J, with 5 bases between. In nucleotides, the CDR3 is TGTGCCAGCAGTAACGGAGATACGCAGTATTTT. Encoded protein: CASSNGDTQYF.

A single count supports this clone. The chain carries TRBV20-1 and TRBJ2-7, with D possibly matching TRBD1 (5 bases). The CDR3 runs to 13 residues. Per germline, CDR1 DFQATT and CDR2 SNEGSKA (reference sequence). The V end lost 3 bases, the J end lost 2 bases, and 11 bases lay between the germline ends. The CDR3 region is CSASTRRAYEQYF. The CDR3 nucleotides read TGCAGTGCTAGTACCCGCAGGGCCTACGAGCAGTACTTC.

J is TRBJ2-3 and V is TRBV10-3; D is perhaps TRBD1 (6 bases). The CDR3 sequence is 13 residues long. The germline CDR1 and CDR2 sequences are ENHRY and SYGVKD. V was clipped by 6 bases and J by 0 bases, with 7 bases between them. CDR3: CAIRQGSTDTQYF. The CDR3 bases are TGTGCCATCAGGCAGGGGAGCACAGATACGCAGTATTTT.

For the CDR3, the DNA is TGCGCCAGCGCGACAGCATACACCGGGGAGCTGTTTTTT. The encoded protein is CASATAYTGELFF. The chain has TRBV10-1 and TRBJ2-2, with D possibly TRBD1 on 5 matching bases. The germline V gene encodes CDR1 WNHNN and CDR2 SYGVQD (reference sequence). This CDR3 is 13 amino acids long. V was clipped by 8 bases and J by 3 bases, with 10 bases between them.

The V call is TRBV10-1, the J call TRBJ2-2, with D maybe TRBD1 (6 bases). Germline V CDR1 and CDR2: WNHNN, SYGVQD (reference sequence). This CDR3 comprises 15 residues. The V gene lost 10 bases and the J gene lost 3 bases, with 18 bases spanning the gap. The CDR3, as DNA: TGCGCCACTTCCCCACAGGGACGAGACACCGGGGAGCTGTTTTTT. Amino acids: CATSPQGRDTGELFF.

The J gene is TRBJ1-5, the V gene TRBV18; TRBD1 matches 10 bases. The V and J ends lost 2 bases and 7 bases, in that order; junction bases with no gene match: 8. The CDR3 runs 16 residues. Germline V gene lookup returns CDR1 KGHSH and CDR2 LQKENI. The CDR3 DNA reads TGTGCCAGCTCACCAACCGGGACAGGGGTTTTCCAGCCCCAGCATTTT. The encoded protein is CASSPTGTGVFQPQHF. The whole variable domain, filled in from reference TRBV18 and TRBJ1-5, reads NAGVMQNPRHLVRRRGQEARLRCSPMKGHSHVYWYRQLPEEGLKFMVYLQKENIIDESGMPKERFSAEFPKEGPSILRIQQVVRGDSAAYFCASSPTGTGVFQPQHFGDGTRLSIL.

This clone was seen only once. The V gene is TRBV18, the J gene TRBJ2-1; TRBD2 agrees at 13 bases. V dropped 5 bases and J dropped 9; count of bases not matched to a gene: 1. Germline assignment: CDR1 KGHSH and CDR2 LQKENI. There are 13 residues in the CDR3. CDR3 nucleotide sequence: TGTGCCAGCTCATGGACTAGCGGGAGTGAGCAGTTCTTC. It translates to CASSWTSGSEQFF.

The chain joins TRBV4-1 to TRBJ2-3; TRBD2 agrees at 11 bases. This CDR3 comprises 16 residues. Germline V CDR1 and CDR2: MGHRA, YSYEKL. After removal of 2 bases from V and 2 bases from J, the junction contained 3 bases not matched to a gene. The CDR3 here is CASSQSSGGATDTQYF. The CDR3 DNA follows: TGCGCCAGCAGCCAAAGTAGCGGGGGGGCCACAGATACGCAGTATTTT.